This T cell receptor (beta chain) was captured in a study of T cells in Graves' hyperthyroidism and ophthalmopathy (dated by TCRdb to 2018 to 2020). The study in broad terms: Peripheral blood samples were taken at the time of initial diagnosis, prior to any treatment. The paper describes TCR Vbeta CDR3 sequencing of 135 peripheral blood samples, made up of under 50 ophthalmopathy patients, 70 to 80 hyperthyroidism patients and 17 progressor patients. For training and testing, the 95 to 100 patients in the discovery cohort were randomly divided in a 7:3 ratio. Prospective prediction of ophthalmopathy was tested in an independent validation cohort consisting of 18 to 20 hyperthyroidism patients and some 16 patients who later progressed to ophthalmopathy. After blood sampling, hyperthyroidism patients were treated with methimazole at a starting dose of 30 mg daily, and ophthalmopathy patients were treated with high-dose intravenous methylprednisolone. In several Graves' hyperthyroidism patients, the study also compared T-cell repertoires from thyroid tissue with T-cell repertoires from blood. TCR V-J signatures able to tell the groups apart were searched for in a discovery cohort of 95 or so patients, of whom roughly 42 had Graves' ophthalmopathy and more than 55 had stable Graves' hyperthyroidism. Summary of the overall study and its limitations: In validation, the model predicted progression to ophthalmopathy a median of roughly 6.1 months before onset, with about 71% sensitivity and 72.22% specificity. Most expanded thyroid clonotypes (frequency above 0.001) were also detected in blood, a finding suggesting that blood repertoires may reflect thyroid immune responses. Sample size was not statistically predetermined, and blinding of investigators to group allocation was not performed. Ophthalmopathy was separated from stable hyperthyroidism by a 13 V-J signature model, with around 88% sensitivity and about 84% specificity obtained in cross-validation and 80%/75% obtained in testing.

This clonotype was counted between two and nine times. Its antigen has not been determined. Within one base of it there is no much larger clone, and no base qualities were kept. TCR beta CDR3 regions were amplified from RNA transcripts. For the first round of RT-PCR on the TCR CDR3, the HTBI primer set was used together with the Qiagen OneStep RT-PCR kit. The libraries were constructed in a second round of multiplex PCR and then size-selected and purified. The libraries were sequenced on an Illumina HiSeq2000 using paired-end 100 bp reads. The study's own analysis went as follows. SOAPnuke was used to process the raw data, throwing out any read that contained adapters or uncalled bases, had a mean Phred below 15, or lacked an exact constant-primer or identifier match. High-quality paired reads were merged with COPE v1.2.5, and unique nucleotide sequences were defined as clonotypes. Clonotypes were aligned to IMGT TRBV, TRBD and TRBJ reference segments using MiTCR v1.1. Only V-J combinations with frequency above 0.0001, covering roughly 99% of repertoires, were analysed. The TCS score was defined as the ratio of F50 (clonal expansion) to E x V (chaos), calculated using BLOSUM62-based TCRdist between CDR3 peptides within each V-J. Welch's t-statistics and random forest reduced fewer than 550 V-J features to 10 to 15, which were used in a naive Bayes classifier (R e1071). In TCRdb, the public reads were trimmed at Q25 with fastp and aligned with MiXCR, with productive beta chains retained. Each CDR3 protein appears once, grouped with its most common genes and DNA. What appears here as the V and J calls and clone size reflects TCRdb's work, not the paper's. The table for this sample lists a few hundred thousand distinct CDR3 sequences; about 15% of them were counted only once. Roughly 6.6% of the sample is held by the ten biggest clonotypes.

Stable Graves' hyperthyroidism was defined as the absence of progression to ophthalmopathy over 18 months of follow-up. The hyperthyroidism patients were between 18 and 65 years old and newly diagnosed, with a disease duration of less than 2 months. The study excluded patients with uncontrolled infections, other autoimmune diseases, pregnancy or lactation. Clinical symptoms, serum thyroxine and TRAb, thyroid ultrasound, and orbital computed tomography formed the basis for the diagnoses. PBMCs were separated from over 9 ml of fresh peripheral blood using Ficoll-Paque density gradient centrifugation. Total RNA was extracted using Trizol reagent, and RNA quality was assessed on an Agilent 2100 Bioanalyzer. The TCR originated in a woman between 25 and 40 years old with Graves' hyperthyroidism. Material for sequencing was blood.

The CDR3 amino acid sequence is: CASSRGEGTEQYF. The DNA sequence is as follows: TGTGCCAGCAGCAGAGGGGAAGGGACAGAGCAGTACTTC. The rearrangement combines TRBV6-1 with TRBJ2-7; tentative D gene TRBD1, with 6 bases matching. Per the germline V gene, MNHNS is the CDR1 and SASEGT is the CDR2. The CDR3 measures 13 amino acids from cysteine to phenylalanine. CDR3 DNA only is kept here, 39 bases in frame from base 1. V drops 6 bases and J drops 7 bases, leaving 16 bases in between.